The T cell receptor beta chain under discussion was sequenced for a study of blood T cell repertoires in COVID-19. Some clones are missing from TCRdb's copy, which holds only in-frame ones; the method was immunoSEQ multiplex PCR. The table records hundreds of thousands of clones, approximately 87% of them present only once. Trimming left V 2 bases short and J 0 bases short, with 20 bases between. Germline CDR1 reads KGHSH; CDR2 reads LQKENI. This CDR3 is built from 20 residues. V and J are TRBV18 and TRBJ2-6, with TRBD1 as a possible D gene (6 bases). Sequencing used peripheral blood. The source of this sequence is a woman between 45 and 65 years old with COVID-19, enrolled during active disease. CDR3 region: CASSPTIRGPPSSGANVLTF. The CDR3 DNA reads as TGTGCCAGCTCACCAACGATCAGGGGCCCCCCGAGCTCTGGGGCCAACGTCCTGACTTTC.